This T cell receptor beta chain emerged from a study of CD8+CD57+ T cells in acquired aplastic anemia. With regard to this clonotype: Its specificity is not known.

CDR3 length: 13 residues. Germline CDR1 and CDR2: SEHNR and FQNEAQ (reference sequence). Deletions cut 6 bases from V and 1 base from J, with 9 bases between. CDR3 and TCR beta VDJ profiling relied on genomic DNA as the template. One entry per CDR3 protein, called by TCRdb with MiXCR from the reads. The sample records about half a million distinct CDR3 sequences, around 30% being singletons. Selection for sequencing was limited to patients who had shown CD8+CD57+ cell expansion by flow cytometry. Patients, without exception, had severe acquired aplastic anemia. No therapy had been given to the patients at the time of blood sampling. Findings of the study overall: Overlapping CD8+ CDR3 repertoires of patients and controls contained roughly 29 shared sequences.

Sample: sorted CD4+, CD8+, or CD8+CD57+ T cells (not recorded which) from PBMCs. This chain uses TRBV7-9 with TRBJ1-1; no clear D. The sequence was collected from a human donor with aplastic anemia. CDR3 in amino acids: CASSWQENTEAFF. The CDR3, as DNA: TGTGCCAGCAGTTGGCAGGAGAACACTGAAGCTTTCTTT.